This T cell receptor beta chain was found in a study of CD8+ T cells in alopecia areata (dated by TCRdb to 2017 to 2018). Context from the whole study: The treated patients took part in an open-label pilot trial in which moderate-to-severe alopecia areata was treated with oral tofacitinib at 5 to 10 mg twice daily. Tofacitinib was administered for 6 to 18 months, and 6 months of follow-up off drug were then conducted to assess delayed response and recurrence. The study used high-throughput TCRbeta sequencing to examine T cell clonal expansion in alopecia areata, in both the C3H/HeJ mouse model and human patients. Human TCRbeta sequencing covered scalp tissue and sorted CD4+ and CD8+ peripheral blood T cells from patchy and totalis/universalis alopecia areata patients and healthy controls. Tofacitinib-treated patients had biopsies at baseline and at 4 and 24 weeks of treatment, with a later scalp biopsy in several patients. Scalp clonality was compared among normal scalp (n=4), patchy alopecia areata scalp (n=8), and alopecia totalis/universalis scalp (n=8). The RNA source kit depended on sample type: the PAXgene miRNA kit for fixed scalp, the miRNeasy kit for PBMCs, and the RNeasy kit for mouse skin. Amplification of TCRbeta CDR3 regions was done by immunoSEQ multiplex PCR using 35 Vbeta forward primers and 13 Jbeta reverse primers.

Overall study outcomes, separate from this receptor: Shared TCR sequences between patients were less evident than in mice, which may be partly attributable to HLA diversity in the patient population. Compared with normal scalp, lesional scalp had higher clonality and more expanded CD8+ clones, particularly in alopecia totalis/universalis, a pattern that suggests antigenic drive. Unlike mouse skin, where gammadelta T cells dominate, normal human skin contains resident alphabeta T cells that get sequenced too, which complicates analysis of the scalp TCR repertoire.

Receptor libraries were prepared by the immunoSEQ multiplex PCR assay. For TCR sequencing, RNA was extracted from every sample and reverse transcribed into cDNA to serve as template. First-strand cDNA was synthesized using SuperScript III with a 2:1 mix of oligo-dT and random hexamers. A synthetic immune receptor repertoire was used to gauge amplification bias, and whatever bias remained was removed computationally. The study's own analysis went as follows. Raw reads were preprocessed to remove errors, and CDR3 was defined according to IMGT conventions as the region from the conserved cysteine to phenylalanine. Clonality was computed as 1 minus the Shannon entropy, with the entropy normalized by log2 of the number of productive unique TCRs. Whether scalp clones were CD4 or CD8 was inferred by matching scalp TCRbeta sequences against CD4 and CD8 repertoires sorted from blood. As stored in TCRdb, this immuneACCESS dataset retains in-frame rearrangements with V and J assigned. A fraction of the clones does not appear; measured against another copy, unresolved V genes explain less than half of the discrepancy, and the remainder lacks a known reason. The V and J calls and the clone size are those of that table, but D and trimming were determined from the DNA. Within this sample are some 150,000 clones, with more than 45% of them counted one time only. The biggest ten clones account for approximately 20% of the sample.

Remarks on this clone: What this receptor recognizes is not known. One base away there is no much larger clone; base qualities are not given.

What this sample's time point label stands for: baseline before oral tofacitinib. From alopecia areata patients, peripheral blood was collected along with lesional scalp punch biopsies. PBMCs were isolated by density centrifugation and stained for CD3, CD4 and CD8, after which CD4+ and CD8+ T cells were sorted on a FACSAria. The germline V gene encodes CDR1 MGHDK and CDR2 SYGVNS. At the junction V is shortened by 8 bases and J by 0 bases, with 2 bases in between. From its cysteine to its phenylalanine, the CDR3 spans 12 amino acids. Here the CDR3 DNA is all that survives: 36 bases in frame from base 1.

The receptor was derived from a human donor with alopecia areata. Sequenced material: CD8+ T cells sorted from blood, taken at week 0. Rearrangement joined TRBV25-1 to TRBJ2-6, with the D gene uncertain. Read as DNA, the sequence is TGTGCCAGCTCCTCTGGGGCCAACGTCCTGACTTTC. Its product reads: CASSSGANVLTF. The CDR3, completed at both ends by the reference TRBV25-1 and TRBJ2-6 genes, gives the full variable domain EADIYQTPRYLVIGTGKKITLECSQTMGHDKMYWYQQDPGMELHLIHYSYGVNSTEKGDLSSESTVSRIRTEHFPLTLESARPSHTSQYLCASSSGANVLTFGAGSRLTVL.